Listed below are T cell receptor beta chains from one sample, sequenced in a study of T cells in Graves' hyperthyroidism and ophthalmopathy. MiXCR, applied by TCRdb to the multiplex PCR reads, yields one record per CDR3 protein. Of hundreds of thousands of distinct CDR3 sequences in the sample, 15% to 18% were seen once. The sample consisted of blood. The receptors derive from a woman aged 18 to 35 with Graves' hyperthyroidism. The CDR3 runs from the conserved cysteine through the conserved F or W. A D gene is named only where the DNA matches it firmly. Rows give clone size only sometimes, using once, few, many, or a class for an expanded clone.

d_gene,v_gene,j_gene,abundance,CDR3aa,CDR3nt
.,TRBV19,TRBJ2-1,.,CASSPLGRGREYNEQFF,TGTGCCAGTAGTCCGTTGGGGAGGGGGCGGGAATACAATGAGCAGTTCTTC
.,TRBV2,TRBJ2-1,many,CASSETGRRGEQFF,TGTGCCAGCAGTGAAACGGGTCGGAGAGGTGAGCAGTTCTTC
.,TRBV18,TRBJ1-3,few,CASSPPTGNTIYF,TGTGCCAGCTCACCCCCGACAGGAAACACCATATATTTT
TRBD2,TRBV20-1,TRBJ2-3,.,CSARSPGGTSGRGLPDTQYF,TGCAGTGCTAGATCCCCTGGGGGGACTAGCGGGAGAGGGTTGCCAGATACGCAGTATTTT
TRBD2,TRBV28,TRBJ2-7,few,CASSSTSVSHEQYF,TGTGCCAGCAGTTCCACTAGCGTGTCCCACGAGCAGTACTTC
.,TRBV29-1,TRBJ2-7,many,CSVEDRGTSAYEQYF,TGCAGCGTTGAAGATCGAGGGACCTCAGCCTACGAGCAGTACTTC
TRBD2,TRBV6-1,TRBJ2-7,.,CASTTGGGSYEQYF,TGTGCCAGCACCACGGGAGGTGGCTCCTACGAGCAGTACTTC
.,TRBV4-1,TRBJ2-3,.,CASSPSSGPTDTQYF,TGCGCCAGCAGTCCTTCAAGCGGTCCCACAGATACGCAGTATTTT
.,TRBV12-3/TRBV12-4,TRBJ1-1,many,CASSFWGNTEAFF,TGTGCCAGCAGTTTTTGGGGAAACACTGAAGCTTTCTTT
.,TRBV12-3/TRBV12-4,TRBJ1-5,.,CASSHRTDQPQHF,TGTGCCAGCAGTCATAGGACGGATCAGCCCCAGCATTTT
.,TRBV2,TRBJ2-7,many,CASSPRSRGASYSYEQYF,TGTGCCAGCAGTCCCCGGAGTCGAGGAGCCTCCTACTCCTACGAGCAGTACTTC